The next 32 T cell receptor beta chains were all read from a single sample in a study of OX40 agonist ivuxolimab in advanced cancers. Produced via immunoSEQ multiplex PCR; TCRdb's table is partial and in-frame only. The data contain over 60,000 clones, approximately 91% of them singletons. Sequences were derived from CD4+ or CD8+ T cells sorted from blood, sampled in a trial of the OX40 agonist ivuxolimab. All receptors derive from an adult with an advanced solid tumor such as melanoma, head and neck, liver or kidney cancer.

J is TRBJ2-2 and V is TRBV27; perhaps TRBD1 as D (6 bases). The CDR3 is made up of 17 amino acids. The germline V and J ends were trimmed by 1 base and 4 bases, with 16 bases remaining between them. Germline loops: CDR1 MNHEY, CDR2 SMNVEV (reference sequence). CDR3 region: CASSLFGGGHVTGELFF. CDR3 sequence (DNA): TGTGCCAGCAGTTTATTCGGTGGGGGACACGTCACCGGGGAGCTGTTTTTT.

This chain uses TRBV7-9 with TRBJ2-7, with D perhaps TRBD1 (7 bases). The CDR3 is 15 residues long. Trimming took 2 bases from V and 2 from J, leaving 13 bases between them. Germline CDR1 is SEHNR and CDR2 is FQNEAQ (reference sequence). The DNA of the CDR3 is TGTGCCAGCAGCTTACAGGGGGGCACTACCTACGAGCAGTACTTC. As protein: CASSLQGGTTYEQYF.

The chain employs TRBV2 and TRBJ1-2; D perhaps matches TRBD1 (5 bases). This CDR3 is 15 amino acids long. Germline CDR1 is SNHLY and CDR2 is FYNNEI. V lost 7 bases, J lost 0 bases, and 15 bases lay in between. CDR3 sequence reads: CASKGQGITNYGYTF. The CDR3 DNA follows: TGTGCCAGCAAAGGGCAGGGAATCACTAACTATGGCTACACCTTC.

The gene calls are TRBV6-1 and TRBJ1-5; 7 bases map to TRBD1. This CDR3 has 14 residues. Trimming took 7 bases from V and 2 from J; bases not matched to a gene: 5. Per germline, CDR1 MNHNS and CDR2 SASEGT. CDR3 region: CASNPDRGNQPQHF. DNA of the CDR3: TGTGCCAGCAATCCTGACAGGGGCAATCAGCCCCAGCATTTT.

The rearrangement joins TRBV5-6 to TRBJ2-3; 8 bases align to TRBD2. The CDR3 spans 16 residues. From germline, CDR1 is SGHDT and CDR2 YYEEEE. With V trimmed by 2 bases and J by 2 bases, 7 bases remained unmatched. CDR3 DNA sequence: TGTGCCAGCAGCTTTGTAACTAGCGGATACACAGATACGCAGTATTTT. It codes for CASSFVTSGYTDTQYF.

The chain carries TRBV7-2 and TRBJ2-1; 7 bases line up with TRBD2. The junction had 9 bases not matched to a gene; V was cut back by 4 bases and J by 6 bases. The CDR3 extends over 15 amino acids. From germline, CDR1 is SGHTA and CDR2 FQGNSA. CDR3 DNA: TGTGCCAGCAGCTCACCCACTAGCGCCGTCAATGAGCAGTTCTTC. It encodes CASSSPTSAVNEQFF.

V and J are TRBV7-8 and TRBJ2-2, with D perhaps TRBD1 (6 bases). Deletions cut 2 bases from V and 0 bases from J, with 10 bases between. CDR3 length equals 16 residues. The germline gives CDR1 SGHVS, CDR2 FQNEAQ. The CDR3 DNA is TGTGCCAGCAGCTTATTCGGGACACCGAACACCGGGGAGCTGTTTTTT. Its protein product is CASSLFGTPNTGELFF.

The V and J genes are TRBV20-1 and TRBJ1-2, with D uncertain. The CDR3 runs 10 residues. V was cut by 5 bases and J by 6 bases, with 7 bases left in between. Germline lookup yields CDR1 DFQATT and CDR2 SNEGSKA (reference sequence). CDR3 sequence (DNA): TGCAGTGCTCCGGACCATGGCTACACCTTC. Translated, it gives CSAPDHGYTF.

The chain couples TRBV19 to TRBJ1-2, with a weak D call TRBD1 (6 bases). Germline V gives CDR1 LNHDA, CDR2 SQIVND (reference sequence). Trimming removed 5 bases from V and 4 bases from J, with 20 bases in between. The CDR3 is made up of 16 amino acids. This CDR3 reads CASSDDYRVVGYGYTF. CDR3 bases: TGTGCCAGTAGTGATGACTACAGGGTGGTTGGCTATGGCTACACCTTC.

The rearrangement uses TRBV6-5 and TRBJ2-7, with 11 positions matching TRBD2. This CDR3 comprises 15 residues. Germline V gene lookup returns CDR1 MNHEY and CDR2 SVGAGI. J gave up 3 bases and V 5 bases, and 6 bases lay outside the gene matches. The CDR3 region is CASSAHTSGGYEQYF. As DNA, the CDR3 is TGTGCCAGCAGTGCCCATACTAGCGGGGGCTACGAGCAGTACTTC.

The chain joins TRBV5-1 to TRBJ2-5; 11 bases align to TRBD2. This CDR3 has 16 residues. From germline, CDR1 is SGHRS and CDR2 YFSETQ. V lost 2 bases, J lost 5 bases, and 8 bases stayed unmatched. The CDR3 bases are TGCGCCAGCAGCTTCGCGGGACTAGCGGCCGGGGAGACCCAGTACTTC. Its protein product is CASSFAGLAAGETQYF.

V and J are TRBV29-1 and TRBJ1-5; D is possibly TRBD1 (5 bases). Germline V gene data show CDR1 as SQVTM and CDR2 as ANQGSEA. The V and J ends lost 6 bases and 5 bases respectively, with 14 bases between them. CDR3 length: 13 residues. The CDR3 reads CSVAPGIDQPQHF. CDR3 nucleotides: TGCAGCGTGGCCCCAGGGATCGATCAGCCCCAGCATTTT.

Only one count was recorded for this clone. The chain is built from TRBV11-3 and TRBJ2-2; 13 bases line up with TRBD2. CDR3 length equals 16 residues. The J segment lost 4 bases and the V segment lost 3 bases, leaving 2 bases of the junction unmatched. Per germline, CDR1 SGHNT and CDR2 YENEEA. The CDR3 loop reads CASSFGTSGTTGELFF. CDR3 DNA sequence: TGTGCCAGCAGCTTCGGGACTAGCGGGACCACCGGGGAGCTGTTTTTT. The variable domain in full, with the rest retrieved from reference TRBV11-3 and TRBJ2-2, is EAGVVQSPRYKIIEKKQPVAFWCNPISGHNTLYWYLQNLGQGPELLIRYENEEAVDDSQLPKDRFSAERLKGVDSTLKIQPAELGDSAVYLCASSFGTSGTTGELFFGEGSRLTVL.

The gene calls are TRBV29-1 and TRBJ1-4; 7 bases align to TRBD1. The trim removed 4 bases at V and 5 bases at J, leaving 4 bases unmatched. This CDR3 is 13 amino acids long. Germline V CDR1 and CDR2: SQVTM, ANQGSEA. CDR3 sequence: CSVGGQQNEKLFF. Here the CDR3 DNA reads TGCAGCGTTGGGGGACAGCAGAATGAAAAACTGTTTTTT.

The chain joins TRBV6-5 to TRBJ2-7, with D possibly matching TRBD1 (6 bases). The CDR3 spans 15 residues. V was shortened by 2 bases and J by 6 bases, with 17 bases between the two germline ends. Germline assignment: CDR1 MNHEY and CDR2 SVGAGI. CDR3 protein: CASSYGGTGIVEQYF. The CDR3 nucleotides are TGTGCCAGCAGTTACGGGGGTACAGGGATAGTCGAGCAGTACTTC.

The gene calls are TRBV15 and TRBJ2-3; the D is unclear. V was shortened by 4 bases and J by 6 bases, with 8 bases between the two germline ends. CDR1 is LNHNV and CDR2 is YYDKDF in the germline V gene (reference sequence). This CDR3 is built from 12 residues. The CDR3 region has the DNA TGTGCCACCAGCACACCCGGGGATACGCAGTATTTT. Amino acid sequence: CATSTPGDTQYF. The full variable domain, in which reference TRBV15 and TRBJ2-3 provide the parts outside the CDR3, is DAMVIQNPRYQVTQFGKPVTLSCSQTLNHNVMYWYQQKSSQAPKLLFHYYDKDFNNEADTPDNFQSRRPNTSFCFLDIRSPGLGDTAMYLCATSTPGDTQYFGPGTRLTVL.

The chain employs TRBV10-3 and TRBJ2-3, with D perhaps TRBD2 (5 bases). This CDR3 contains 11 residues. The V end lost 6 bases, the J end lost 6 bases, and 7 bases lay between the germline ends. CDR1 and CDR2 (germline): ENHRY, SYGVKD. CDR3 in amino acids: CAIRGEDTQYF. DNA of the CDR3: TGTGCCATCAGGGGAGAGGATACGCAGTATTTT.

The chain uses TRBV11-2 and TRBJ2-4; the D gene is possibly TRBD1 (6 bases). The CDR3 is 14 amino acids. Germline V gene sequence: CDR1 SGHAT, CDR2 FQNNGV. V was clipped by 1 base and J by 4 bases, with 8 bases between them. The CDR3 nucleotides read TGTGCCAGCAGCTTAGTAAGGGGGAAAAACATTCAGTACTTC. Translating gives CASSLVRGKNIQYF.

The V call is TRBV29-1, the J call TRBJ2-7, with D uncertain. V lost 7 bases and J 3 bases, leaving 7 bases between the germline ends. The germline V gene encodes CDR1 SQVTM and CDR2 ANQGSEA. The CDR3 is 10 residues long. CDR3 region: CSDLIYEQYF. DNA for the CDR3: TGCAGCGATCTGATCTACGAGCAGTACTTC.

The V and J genes are TRBV15 and TRBJ2-1; no reliable D call. CDR1 is LNHNV, CDR2 YYDKDF, per germline (reference sequence). The germline V and J ends were trimmed by 4 bases and 3 bases, with 4 bases remaining between them. CDR3 length: 12 amino acids. The CDR3 here is CATSKGYNEQFF. The CDR3 DNA is TGTGCCACCAGCAAAGGCTACAATGAGCAGTTCTTC.

The chain uses TRBV4-3 and TRBJ2-5, with TRBD2 identical over 8 bases. Germline V gene sequence: CDR1 LGHNA, CDR2 YSLEER. This CDR3 comprises 16 residues. V was clipped by 1 base and J by 2 bases; unmatched bases: 6. In DNA, the CDR3 is TGCGCCAGCAGCCAAGCGGGAGGGCCGGGGCAAGAGACCCAGTACTTC. It translates to CASSQAGGPGQETQYF.

The rearrangement uses TRBV11-3 and TRBJ2-1, with no clear D. There are 11 residues in the CDR3. From germline, CDR1 is SGHNT and CDR2 YENEEA. The V gene lost 2 bases and the J gene lost 9 bases, with 5 bases spanning the gap. The CDR3 is CASSLSVEQFF. The CDR3 DNA reads TGTGCCAGCAGCTTATCCGTTGAGCAGTTCTTC.

J is TRBJ1-1 and V is TRBV19; D gene unclear. Germline V CDR1 and CDR2: LNHDA, SQIVND (reference sequence). CDR3 length: 15 residues. V dropped 5 bases and J dropped 2 bases, with 15 bases sitting between them. The CDR3 reads CASSQSFLGNTEAFF. CDR3 bases: TGTGCCAGTAGTCAATCATTTTTAGGCAACACTGAAGCTTTCTTT. The full variable domain, with the rest looked up from reference TRBV19 and TRBJ1-1, is DGGITQSPKYLFRKEGQNVTLSCEQNLNHDAMYWYRQDPGQGLRLIYYSQIVNDFQKGDIAEGYSVSREKKESFPLTVTSAQKNPTAFYLCASSQSFLGNTEAFFGQGTRLTVV.

This chain links TRBV5-5 with TRBJ1-1, with D hard to call. Per the germline V gene, CDR1 is SGHKS and CDR2 is YYEKEE (reference sequence). The CDR3 consists of 12 residues. V gave up 2 bases and J gave up 7 bases, with 9 bases separating them. The CDR3 loop reads CASSFLDGEAFF. The CDR3 coding sequence is TGTGCCAGCAGCTTTCTGGACGGTGAAGCTTTCTTT.

The chain couples TRBV5-1 to TRBJ2-5; 15 bases align to TRBD2. CDR3 length: 18 residues. The V segment lost 4 bases and the J segment 3 bases; nucleotides outside the gene matches: 10. Germline V gene lookup returns CDR1 SGHRS and CDR2 YFSETQ. The CDR3 coding sequence is TGCGCCAGCAGCCCTGGACTAGCGGGAGGGCCTGGTGAAGAGACCCAGTACTTC. It specifies CASSPGLAGGPGEETQYF.

V and J are TRBV30 and TRBJ2-5; D perhaps matches TRBD2 (6 bases). The CDR3 covers 14 residues. CDR1 and CDR2 from the germline V gene are GTSNPN and SVGIG (reference sequence). V lost 4 bases to trimming and J lost 4 bases, with 16 bases between them. CDR3 sequence (DNA): TGTGCCTGGACCGAACCCGGGACTGGAGAGACCCAGTACTTC. The encoded protein is CAWTEPGTGETQYF.

The chain carries TRBV2 and TRBJ2-2; perhaps TRBD1 as D (5 bases). CDR1 is SNHLY, CDR2 FYNNEI, per germline. Trimming took off 3 bases at V and 4 bases at J, with 18 bases between the two ends. The length of the CDR3 is 17 residues. The CDR3 nucleotides are TGTGCCAGCAGTGACCGGATGGCAGGGCGGTTCACCGGGGAGCTGTTTTTT. Protein product: CASSDRMAGRFTGELFF.

The chain has TRBV19 and TRBJ2-4; D might be TRBD1 (5 bases). The CDR3 covers 12 residues. Germline-derived CDR1 and CDR2 are LNHDA and SQIVND (reference sequence). Deletions cut 5 bases from V and 6 bases from J, with 8 bases between. As DNA, the CDR3 is TGTGCCAGTAGTGCGCAGGGAAACATTCAGTACTTC. This codes for CASSAQGNIQYF.

This clone was counted once. The chain combines TRBV9 with TRBJ2-1; 10 bases line up with TRBD2. This CDR3 region has 16 residues. V lost 3 bases to trimming and J lost 4 bases; unmatched junction nucleotides: 7. The germline CDR1 and CDR2 sequences are SGDLS and YYNGEE. The CDR3 loop reads CASSAFTSGNYNEQFF. For the CDR3, the DNA is TGTGCCAGCAGCGCCTTTACTAGCGGGAATTACAATGAGCAGTTCTTC.

In regard to this clone: Germline is not matched at one junction end, which may reflect a read error. The chain combines TRBV5-1 with TRBJ1-2; maybe TRBD1 (6 bases). The CDR3 loop spans 15 amino acids. Per germline, CDR1 SGHRS and CDR2 YFSETQ. Here the CDR3 reads CASSLGWQGIYGYTF. The CDR3, as DNA: TGTGCCAGCAGCTTGGGGTGGCAGGGGATATACGGCTACACCTTC.

V usage is TRBV5-5 and J usage is TRBJ2-7; 8 nucleotides line up with TRBD2. Germline lookup yields CDR1 SGHKS and CDR2 YYEKEE (reference sequence). This CDR3 spans 17 amino acids. V trimming: 0 bases; J trimming: 7 bases; junction bases outside the gene matches: 15. The CDR3 coding sequence is TGTGCCAGCAGCTTGGGAGGACTAGCTATGCCCGGCATGGAGCAGTACTTC. It codes for CASSLGGLAMPGMEQYF.

This sequence joins TRBV20-1 and TRBJ2-7; possibly TRBD2 for D (5 bases). The V gene's germline CDR1 is DFQATT and CDR2 SNEGSKA (reference sequence). There are 11 residues in the CDR3. The V end was cut by 5 bases, the J end by 7 bases, with 12 bases between. In DNA, the CDR3 is TGCAGTGCTTGGACTGATTTAGAGCAGTACTTC. It translates to CSAWTDLEQYF.